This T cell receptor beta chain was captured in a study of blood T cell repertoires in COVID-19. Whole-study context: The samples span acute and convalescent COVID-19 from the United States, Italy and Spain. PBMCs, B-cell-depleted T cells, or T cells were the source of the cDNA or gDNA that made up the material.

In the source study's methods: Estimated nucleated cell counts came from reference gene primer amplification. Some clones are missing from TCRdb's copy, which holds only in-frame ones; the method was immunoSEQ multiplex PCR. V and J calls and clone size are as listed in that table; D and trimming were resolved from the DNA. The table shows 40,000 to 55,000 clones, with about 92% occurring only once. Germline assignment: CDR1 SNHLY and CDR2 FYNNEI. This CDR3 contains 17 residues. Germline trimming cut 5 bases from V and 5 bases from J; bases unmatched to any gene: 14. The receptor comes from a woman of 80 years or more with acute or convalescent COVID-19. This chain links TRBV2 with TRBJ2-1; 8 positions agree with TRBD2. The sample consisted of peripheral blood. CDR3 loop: CASSFLGLGLQDNEQFF. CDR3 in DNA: TGTGCCAGCAGTTTCCTGGGACTAGGCCTTCAGGACAATGAGCAGTTCTTC.